This T cell receptor beta chain stems from a study of radiation and T cells in renal cell carcinoma. This sample's time point: blood 2 weeks post-SBRT. Treatment given: 15 Gy SBRT to primary tumor, nephrectomy 4 weeks later. The patient's renal cell carcinoma had clear cell pathology. Only in-frame clones appear in the TCRdb table, and some are missing; sequencing was by immunoSEQ multiplex PCR. The profile shows roughly 130,000 clones, roughly four fifths of them singletons. Deletions cut 6 bases from V and 8 bases from J, with 16 bases between. CDR1 and CDR2 (germline): MGHDK, SYGVNS. The CDR3 loop spans 14 amino acids. Broader study findings: No pretreatment tumor biopsies were available for baseline clonotypes. Top tumor clonotypes rose in blood 2 weeks post-radiation, then contracted.

Concerning this clone: The antigen is undetermined.

The source material was blood, sampled from a patient whose treatment included radiotherapy and nephrectomy. V and J are TRBV25-1 and TRBJ1-4; tentatively, D is TRBD1 (6 bases). This TCR was sampled from a woman aged 55-69 years with renal cell carcinoma. Here the CDR3 DNA reads TGTGCCAGCAGCGTTACAGGGTTTGGCGAAAAACTGTTTTTT. This sequence encodes CASSVTGFGEKLFF.